Sequencing of this T cell receptor (beta chain) was carried out in a study of blood T cell repertoires in COVID-19. About the study: COVID-19 samples collected from the United States, Italy and Spain covered acute and convalescent phases.

Germline CDR1 and CDR2: SEHNR and FQNEAQ (reference sequence). V dropped 3 bases and J dropped 8; count of bases not matched to a gene: 4. CDR3 length: 13 amino acids. Per the authors' pipeline: Reference gene primer amplification in the assay estimated nucleated cell counts. Generated by immunoSEQ multiplex PCR, the TCRdb table keeps only in-frame clones and is missing some. That table furnishes V, J and clone size, whereas the DNA furnished D and trimming. The sample holds roughly 260,000 clones, about 87% seen once. What was sequenced was peripheral blood. The TCR sequence derives from a man aged 55 to 70 who had recovered from COVID-19. The V and J genes are TRBV7-9 and TRBJ1-2, with 9 positions matching TRBD1. CDR3 nucleotide sequence: TGTGCCAGCAGCTTGGGGACAGGGTTCGGCTACACCTTC. This translates into CASSLGTGFGYTF.